A single sample gave rise to the 27 T cell receptor beta chains below, sequenced in a study of T cell responses to AZD1222 COVID-19 vaccine. Measured with immunoSEQ multiplex PCR; TCRdb has only the in-frame clones, and not every one. The top ten hold 7.5% to 9.5% of the sample, which has some 150,000 clones, approximately 94% seen once. Sample: peripheral blood, taken on day 0 of AZD1222 vaccination. These receptors came from an adult in good health.

The V call is TRBV9, the J call TRBJ1-1, with D hard to call. The V gene lost 0 bases and the J gene lost 0 bases, with 6 bases spanning the gap. The CDR3 contains 14 residues. Germline values: CDR1 SGDLS, CDR2 YYNGEE. This CDR3 is CASSVASLNTEAFF. CDR3 nucleotides: TGTGCCAGCAGCGTAGCCTCTCTGAACACTGAAGCTTTCTTT.

This clone was seen only once. The chain employs TRBV7-9 and TRBJ2-1; D ambiguous. This CDR3 region has 13 residues. Germline CDR1 SEHNR, CDR2 FQNEAQ (reference sequence). Trimming stripped 1 base from V and 8 bases from J, with 9 bases between. The CDR3 DNA is TGTGCCAGCAGCTTAGTGGTCCGGGATGAGCAGTTCTTC. Protein: CASSLVVRDEQFF. The variable domain in full, with the rest retrieved from reference TRBV7-9 and TRBJ2-1, is DTGVSQNPRHKITKRGQNVTFRCDPISEHNRLYWYRQTLGQGPEFLTYFQNEAQLEKSRLLSDRFSAERPKGSFSTLEIQRTEQGDSAMYLCASSLVVRDEQFFGPGTRLTVL.

V is TRBV18 and J is TRBJ1-2; TRBD1 agrees at 7 bases. The germline V gene has CDR1 KGHSH and CDR2 LQKENI. The CDR3 is 14 residues long. Trimming took 0 bases from V and 4 from J; bases not matched to a gene: 2. CDR3 sequence reads: CASSPPGQLYGYTF. The CDR3 DNA reads as TGTGCCAGCTCACCACCGGGACAGCTCTATGGCTACACCTTC.

The genes are TRBV10-3 and TRBJ1-2, with 7 bases identical to TRBD1. CDR1 is ENHRY, CDR2 SYGVKD, per germline. V shed 10 bases and J 6 bases; nucleotides not matched to a gene: 11. The length of the CDR3 is 13 residues. The CDR3 DNA reads as TGTGCCAGCAACACAGGGGAGCCGAATGGCTACACCTTC. Its translation: CASNTGEPNGYTF.

The chain links TRBV7-9 to TRBJ1-1, with 8 bases identical to TRBD1. Germline assignment: CDR1 SEHNR and CDR2 FQNEAQ (reference sequence). The V and J ends lost 5 bases and 0 bases, in that order; junction bases with no gene match: 5. The CDR3 is 15 amino acids. As DNA, the CDR3 is TGTGCCAGCAGCGCTAGACAGGGGCTGAACACTGAAGCTTTCTTT. Encoded protein: CASSARQGLNTEAFF.

The chain employs TRBV7-9 and TRBJ1-1; 11 bases line up with TRBD1. Germline CDR1 and CDR2: SEHNR and FQNEAQ (reference sequence). V was pared by 1 base and J by 4 bases, with 2 bases of the junction left unmatched. The CDR3 runs to 15 residues. The CDR3 DNA sequence: TGTGCCAGCAGCTTAGGGGGACAGGGGGTCACTGAAGCTTTCTTT. Translated: CASSLGGQGVTEAFF. The variable domain in full, with the rest retrieved from reference TRBV7-9 and TRBJ1-1, is DTGVSQNPRHKITKRGQNVTFRCDPISEHNRLYWYRQTLGQGPEFLTYFQNEAQLEKSRLLSDRFSAERPKGSFSTLEIQRTEQGDSAMYLCASSLGGQGVTEAFFGQGTRLTVV.

The chain joins TRBV2 to TRBJ1-6, with a tentative D call TRBD1 (6 bases). CDR1 and CDR2 from the germline V gene are SNHLY and FYNNEI. CDR3 length: 19 amino acids. Trimming left V 5 bases short and J 4 bases short, with 24 bases between. CDR3 loop: CASSSPLLQGGGYNSPLHF. In DNA form, the CDR3 reads TGTGCCAGCAGTTCCCCCCTCTTACAGGGTGGGGGGTATAATTCACCCCTCCACTTT.

V usage is TRBV19 and J usage is TRBJ1-2; tentatively, D is TRBD1 (5 bases). Trimming stripped 1 base from V and 4 bases from J, with 13 bases between. The CDR3 consists of 15 residues. Looked up from germline, CDR1 is LNHDA and CDR2 is SQIVND (reference sequence). This CDR3 reads CASSIVLTALYGYTF. The CDR3 DNA sequence: TGTGCCAGTAGTATAGTCCTGACAGCCCTCTATGGCTACACCTTC.

The V call is TRBV6-6, the J call TRBJ1-1; 8 bases fit TRBD1. Trimming removed 6 bases from V and 0 bases from J; junction bases left unmatched: 0. The CDR3 loop spans 13 amino acids. Germline V gives CDR1 MNHNY, CDR2 SVGAGI (reference sequence). CDR3 sequence: CASRDRVNTEAFF. CDR3 nucleotide sequence: TGTGCCAGCAGGGACAGGGTGAACACTGAAGCTTTCTTT.

The chain combines TRBV19 with TRBJ1-6; weak D call: TRBD1 (6 bases). This CDR3 has 15 residues. Germline-derived CDR1 and CDR2 are LNHDA and SQIVND (reference sequence). V lost 5 bases and J lost 10, with 18 bases in between. The CDR3 spells CASSPNRGAESPLHF. The CDR3 nucleotides read TGTGCCAGTAGTCCCAATCGGGGGGCTGAGTCACCCCTCCACTTT.

The CDR3 loop is CASSSHRWVNTEAFF. Here the CDR3 DNA reads TGTGCCAGCAGTTCCCATCGTTGGGTGAACACTGAAGCTTTCTTT. The J gene is TRBJ1-1, the V gene TRBV27; D gene unclear. Trimming took 4 bases from V and 0 from J, leaving 12 bases between them. This CDR3 spans 15 amino acids. The V gene's germline CDR1 is MNHEY and CDR2 SMNVEV (reference sequence).

DNA for the CDR3: TGTGCCATCAGTGAGGTGGGACAGTCTAACTATGGCTACACCTTC. Amino acid sequence: CAISEVGQSNYGYTF. The chain uses TRBV10-3 and TRBJ1-2, with 7 bases that match TRBD1. The V and J ends lost 2 bases and 0 bases, in that order; junction bases with no gene match: 3. CDR3 length: 15 residues. Per the germline V gene, CDR1 is ENHRY and CDR2 is SYGVKD.

This chain links TRBV5-4 with TRBJ1-1; the match to TRBD1 covers 7 bases. The CDR3 loop spans 15 amino acids. Germline lookup yields CDR1 SGHNT and CDR2 YYREEE (reference sequence). With 4 bases clipped from V and 1 base from J, the junction kept 7 bases outside the gene matches. CDR3 coding DNA: TGTGCCAGCAGCGCGAAACAGGGGAGGAACACTGAAGCTTTCTTT. Its translation is CASSAKQGRNTEAFF.

The V and J genes are TRBV5-1 and TRBJ2-3; 8 nucleotides agree with TRBD1. This CDR3 comprises 15 residues. Germline CDR1 is SGHRS and CDR2 is YFSETQ. V gave up 3 bases and J gave up 3 bases; unmatched junction bases: 6. CDR3 sequence: CASSSRQGTTDTQYF. The CDR3, as DNA: TGCGCCAGCAGCTCAAGACAGGGGACAACAGATACGCAGTATTTT. The full variable domain, its missing parts supplied by reference TRBV5-1 and TRBJ2-3, is KAGVTQTPRYLIKTRGQQVTLSCSPISGHRSVSWYQQTPGQGLQFLFEYFSETQRNKGNFPGRFSGRQFSNSRSEMNVSTLELGDSALYLCASSSRQGTTDTQYFGPGTRLTVL.

This sequence joins TRBV3-1 (or the pseudogene TRBV3-2) and TRBJ2-2; no definite D call. The germline CDR1 and CDR2 sequences are LGHDT and YNNKEL (reference sequence). The CDR3 consists of 16 residues. Trimming removed 0 bases at V and 1 base at J, with 9 bases between. CDR3 sequence: CASSQDYRLNTGELFF. The CDR3 nucleotides are TGTGCCAGCAGCCAAGATTATCGCCTGAACACCGGGGAGCTGTTTTTT.

The table lists this clone with a few counts. This rearrangement joins TRBV11-3 to TRBJ1-6, with D uncertain. Germline V gene sequence: CDR1 SGHNT, CDR2 YENEEA. The V end was cut by 4 bases, the J end by 9 bases, with 7 bases between. The CDR3 is made up of 12 amino acids. CDR3 DNA sequence: TGTGCCAGCAGCTCGCTAATTTCACCCCTCCACTTT. This translates into CASSSLISPLHF.

The CDR3 region is CASSEAGGARTF. CDR3 DNA sequence: TGTGCCAGCAGTGAAGCGGGAGGGGCTCGGACCTTC. The chain uses TRBV2 and TRBJ1-2, with D tentatively TRBD1 (5 bases). V lost 0 bases to trimming and J lost 14 bases, with 13 bases between them. The CDR3 loop spans 12 amino acids. Germline V CDR1 and CDR2: SNHLY, FYNNEI.

The chain uses TRBV3-1 (or the pseudogene TRBV3-2) and TRBJ1-3; tentatively, D is TRBD1 (5 bases). The CDR3 has 15 amino acids. Deletions cut 2 bases from V and 2 bases from J, with 10 bases between. CDR1 and CDR2 from the germline V gene are LGHDT and YNNKEL (reference sequence). The CDR3 DNA reads TGTGCCAGCAGCCAAAAGGGGTGGCCTGGAAACACCATATATTTT. As protein: CASSQKGWPGNTIYF.

This clone has just one count. The chain combines TRBV5-1 with TRBJ1-3, with D maybe TRBD1 (5 bases). This CDR3 has 14 amino acids. Trimming left V 4 bases short and J 4 bases short, with 12 bases between. Germline V gene lookup returns CDR1 SGHRS and CDR2 YFSETQ. The CDR3 coding sequence is TGCGCCAGCAGCGAACGGACAACGGGAAACACCATATATTTT. It yields the protein CASSERTTGNTIYF.

The chain is built from TRBV5-4 and TRBJ2-7, with D perhaps TRBD1 or TRBD2 (5 bases each). The germline V gene encodes CDR1 SGHNT and CDR2 YYREEE (reference sequence). The CDR3 contains 12 residues. The V gene lost 0 bases and the J gene lost 5 bases, with 6 bases spanning the gap. The CDR3 coding sequence is TGTGCCAGCAGCTTGGGAGGGGACGAGCAGTACTTC. It translates to CASSLGGDEQYF.

The chain combines TRBV19 with TRBJ2-2, with 7 bases lining up with TRBD1. The germline V gene encodes CDR1 LNHDA and CDR2 SQIVND (reference sequence). The trim removed 4 bases at V and 4 bases at J, leaving 6 bases unmatched. The CDR3 contains 15 residues. Here the CDR3 reads CASSKGTATTGELFF. CDR3 nucleotides: TGTGCCAGTAGTAAGGGGACAGCGACCACCGGGGAGCTGTTTTTT.

This clone occurred once. The genes are TRBV12-3 or TRBV12-4 and TRBJ1-1, with D possibly TRBD1 on 5 matching bases. V was shortened by 5 bases and J by 6 bases, with 13 bases between the two germline ends. The CDR3 is made up of 13 amino acids. The CDR3 region is CASSAQGSPEAFF. The CDR3 nucleotides are TGTGCCAGCAGTGCGCAGGGAAGCCCTGAAGCTTTCTTT.

This clone showed up just a few times. CDR3 amino acids: CASSLTGGAFGNSPLHF. The DNA of the CDR3 is TGTGCCAGCAGCCTTACAGGGGGCGCGTTTGGTAATTCACCCCTCCACTTT. This chain uses TRBV28 with TRBJ1-6, with 9 nucleotides matching TRBD1. The J segment lost 6 bases and the V segment lost 6 bases, leaving 12 bases of the junction unmatched. This CDR3 has 17 amino acids. Per the germline V gene, CDR1 is MDHEN and CDR2 is SYDVKM.

This rearrangement joins TRBV6-6 to TRBJ1-2; no clear D. V gave up 6 bases and J gave up 4 bases, with 21 bases separating them. The V gene's germline CDR1 is MNHNY and CDR2 SVGAGI (reference sequence). The CDR3 extends over 16 amino acids. In DNA form, the CDR3 reads TGTGCCAGCAGCACCCATCCGTTGGGAAAGGCCTATGGCTACACCTTC. Translation: CASSTHPLGKAYGYTF.

V gene TRBV5-1 combines with J gene TRBJ1-6, with a weak D call TRBD1 (6 bases). Germline values: CDR1 SGHRS, CDR2 YFSETQ. There are 17 residues in the CDR3. The V and J ends lost 2 bases and 0 bases respectively, with 12 bases between them. The CDR3 DNA reads TGCGCCAGCAGCTTACAGGGCATAAGCTCCTATAATTCACCCCTCCACTTT. Protein sequence: CASSLQGISSYNSPLHF.

This clone was counted once. The chain combines TRBV3-1 (or the pseudogene TRBV3-2) with TRBJ1-3; tentatively, D is TRBD1 (5 bases). The CDR3 contains 14 residues. V was cut by 3 bases and J by 0 bases, with 6 bases left in between. Per the germline V gene, CDR1 is LGHDT and CDR2 is YNNKEL (reference sequence). CDR3 DNA: TGTGCCAGCAGCCAGGGGCGCTCTGGAAACACCATATATTTT. Its translation is CASSQGRSGNTIYF.

V usage is TRBV5-8 and J usage is TRBJ2-5; 11 bases fit TRBD2. V gave up 0 bases and J gave up 2 bases; unmatched junction bases: 0. The CDR3 extends over 15 amino acids. Per germline, CDR1 SGHTS and CDR2 YDEGEE. CDR3 nucleotide sequence: TGTGCCAGCAGCTTGGGACTAGCGGGGCAAGAGACCCAGTACTTC. Translating gives CASSLGLAGQETQYF.